The clone carrying this T cell receptor beta chain was seen once. The antigen is undetermined. The sample originates from a study of graft-versus-host responses after intestinal transplantation. Across the whole study: The transplants performed in recipients were multivisceral, liver-intestinal, or isolated intestinal. The study gave all recipients anti-thymocyte globulin induction, then tacrolimus and steroids for 2 to 3 years.

Germline V gives CDR1 SQVTM, CDR2 ANQGSEA. The trim removed 4 bases at V and 2 bases at J, leaving 10 bases unmatched. CDR3 length: 15 amino acids. Clones were sequenced by immunoSEQ multiplex PCR, and TCRdb holds only the in-frame ones, with some missing. The sample carries under 85,000 clones, roughly 91% recorded once. Notes on the study in general: Allograft graft-versus-host to host-versus-graft clonal ratios ran high in patients with graft-donor T cell macrochimerism.

This TCR came from a human donor who received an intestinal transplant. The genes are TRBV29-1 and TRBJ1-2; 7 bases agree with TRBD1. The sequencing used unstimulated CD8+ T cells sorted from spleen or lymph node cells, collected before intestinal transplant. The CDR3 nucleotides read TGCAGCGTTGTGACCCGGGACAGCCCGAACTATGGCTACACCTTC. Translating it yields CSVVTRDSPNYGYTF.